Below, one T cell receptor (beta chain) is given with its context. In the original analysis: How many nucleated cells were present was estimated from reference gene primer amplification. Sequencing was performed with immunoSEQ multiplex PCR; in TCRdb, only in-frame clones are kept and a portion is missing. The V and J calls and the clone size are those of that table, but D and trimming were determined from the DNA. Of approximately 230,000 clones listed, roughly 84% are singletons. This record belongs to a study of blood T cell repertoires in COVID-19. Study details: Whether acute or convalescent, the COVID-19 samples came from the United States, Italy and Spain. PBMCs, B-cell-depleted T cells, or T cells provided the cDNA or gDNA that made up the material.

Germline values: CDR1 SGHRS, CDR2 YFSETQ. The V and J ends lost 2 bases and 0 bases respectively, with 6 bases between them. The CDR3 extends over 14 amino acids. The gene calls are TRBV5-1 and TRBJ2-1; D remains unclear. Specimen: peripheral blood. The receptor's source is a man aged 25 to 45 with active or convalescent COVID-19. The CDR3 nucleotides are TGCGCCAGCAGCTTTTCCAGCTCCTACAATGAGCAGTTCTTC. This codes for CASSFSSSYNEQFF.